This TCR beta chain was observed in a study of blood T cell repertoires in COVID-19. Study in general: Italy, Spain and the United States were the sources of the convalescent and acute COVID-19 samples. Nucleic acid was either cDNA or gDNA, and it came from T cells, B-cell-depleted T cells, or PBMCs.

The junction had 4 bases not matched to a gene; V was cut back by 2 bases and J by 4 bases. Per the germline V gene, CDR1 is MNHEY and CDR2 is SMNVEV (reference sequence). This CDR3 comprises 14 residues. Authors' processing steps: Reference gene primer amplification in the assay estimated nucleated cell counts. TCRdb keeps only in-frame clones here, not all; method: immunoSEQ multiplex PCR. V, J and clone size reflect that table, while D and trimming were determined from the DNA. The table records fewer than 200,000 clones, around 83% of them present only once. The receptor's source is a woman aged 70 to 79 with COVID-19, enrolled during active disease. The rearrangement uses TRBV27 and TRBJ2-7; 8 bases line up with TRBD1. Specimen: peripheral blood. The CDR3 DNA follows: TGTGCCAGCAGTTTAAGCAGGGGGCCATACGAGCAGTACTTC. This gives the protein CASSLSRGPYEQYF.